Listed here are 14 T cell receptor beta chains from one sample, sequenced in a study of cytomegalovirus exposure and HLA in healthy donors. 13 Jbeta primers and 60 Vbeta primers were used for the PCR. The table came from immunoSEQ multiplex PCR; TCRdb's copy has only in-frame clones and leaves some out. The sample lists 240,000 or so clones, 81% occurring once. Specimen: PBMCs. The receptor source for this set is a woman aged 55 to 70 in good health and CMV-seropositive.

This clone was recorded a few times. The CDR3 spells CASRKLAGGLETKNIQYF. The CDR3 DNA is TGTGCCAGCAGAAAACTAGCGGGAGGGCTAGAAACCAAAAACATTCAGTACTTC. The chain has TRBV2 and TRBJ2-4; the match to TRBD2 covers 13 bases. V shed 6 bases and J 2 bases; nucleotides not matched to a gene: 10. This CDR3 is 18 amino acids long. CDR1 SNHLY and CDR2 FYNNEI come from the germline V gene.

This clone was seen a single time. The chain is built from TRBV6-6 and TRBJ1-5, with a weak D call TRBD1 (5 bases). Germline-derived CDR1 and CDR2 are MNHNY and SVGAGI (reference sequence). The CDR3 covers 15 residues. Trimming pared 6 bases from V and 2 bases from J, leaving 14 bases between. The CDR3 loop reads CASRHGGSGNQPQHF. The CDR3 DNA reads TGTGCCAGCAGGCACGGGGGGTCAGGCAATCAGCCCCAGCATTTT.

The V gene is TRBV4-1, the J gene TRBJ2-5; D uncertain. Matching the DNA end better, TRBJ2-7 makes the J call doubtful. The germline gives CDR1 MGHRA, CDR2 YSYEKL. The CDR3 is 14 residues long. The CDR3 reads CASSQELVVYEQYF. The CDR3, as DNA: TGCGCCAGCAGCCAAGAGTTGGTAGTTTACGAGCAGTACTTC.

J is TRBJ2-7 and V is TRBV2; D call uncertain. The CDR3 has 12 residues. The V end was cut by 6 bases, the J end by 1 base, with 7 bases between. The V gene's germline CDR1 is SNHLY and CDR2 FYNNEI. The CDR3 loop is CASRFISYEQYF. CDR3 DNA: TGTGCCAGCAGATTTATTTCCTACGAGCAGTACTTC.

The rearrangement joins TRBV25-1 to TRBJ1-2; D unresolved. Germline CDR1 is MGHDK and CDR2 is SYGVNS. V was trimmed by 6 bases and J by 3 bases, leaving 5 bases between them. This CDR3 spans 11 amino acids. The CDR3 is CASRLYYGYTF. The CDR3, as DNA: TGTGCCAGCAGACTGTACTATGGCTACACCTTC.

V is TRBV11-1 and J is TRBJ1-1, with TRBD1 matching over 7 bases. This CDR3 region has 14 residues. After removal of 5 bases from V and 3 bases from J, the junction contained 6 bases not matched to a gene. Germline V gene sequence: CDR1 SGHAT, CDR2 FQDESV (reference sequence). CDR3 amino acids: CASSADREHTEAFF. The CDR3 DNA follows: TGTGCCAGCAGCGCAGACAGGGAACACACTGAAGCTTTCTTT.

The CDR3 DNA follows: TGTGCCAGCAGACGACAGGGGCACTATGGCTACACCTTC. Translated, it gives CASRRQGHYGYTF. V usage is TRBV13 and J usage is TRBJ1-2, with 8 bases lining up with TRBD1. The trim removed 6 bases at V and 3 bases at J, leaving 3 bases unmatched. This CDR3 contains 13 residues. Germline lookup yields CDR1 PRHDT and CDR2 FYEKMQ (reference sequence).

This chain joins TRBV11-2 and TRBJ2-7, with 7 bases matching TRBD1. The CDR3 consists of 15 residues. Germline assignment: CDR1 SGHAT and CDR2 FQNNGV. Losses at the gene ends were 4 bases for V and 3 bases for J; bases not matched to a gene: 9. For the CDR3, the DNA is TGTGCCAGCAGCTCCCTCGACAGGGAGAACTACGAGCAGTACTTC. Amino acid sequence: CASSSLDRENYEQYF.

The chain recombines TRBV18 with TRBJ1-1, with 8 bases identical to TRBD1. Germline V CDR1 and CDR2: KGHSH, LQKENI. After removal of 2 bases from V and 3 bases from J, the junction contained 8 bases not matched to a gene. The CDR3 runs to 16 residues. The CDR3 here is CASSPTGGPAYTEAFF. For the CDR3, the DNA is TGTGCCAGCTCACCAACAGGGGGTCCTGCGTACACTGAAGCTTTCTTT.

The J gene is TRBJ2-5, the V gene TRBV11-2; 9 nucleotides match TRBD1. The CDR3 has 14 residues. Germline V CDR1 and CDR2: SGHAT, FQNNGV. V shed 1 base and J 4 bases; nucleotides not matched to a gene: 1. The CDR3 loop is CASSLGGQGETQYF. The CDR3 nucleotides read TGTGCCAGCAGCTTAGGGGGACAGGGAGAGACCCAGTACTTC. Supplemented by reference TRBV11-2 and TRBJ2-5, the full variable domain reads EAGVAQSPRYKIIEKRQSVAFWCNPISGHATLYWYQQILGQGPKLLIQFQNNGVVDDSQLPKDRFSAERLKGVDSTLKIQPAKLEDSAVYLCASSLGGQGETQYFGPGTRLLVL.

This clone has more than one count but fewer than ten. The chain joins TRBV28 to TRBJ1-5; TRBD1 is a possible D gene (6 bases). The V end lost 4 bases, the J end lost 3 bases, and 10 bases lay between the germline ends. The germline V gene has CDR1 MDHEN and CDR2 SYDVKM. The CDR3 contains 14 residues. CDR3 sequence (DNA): TGTGCCAGCAGTTACAGGGAACTCAATCAGCCCCAGCATTTT. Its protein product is CASSYRELNQPQHF.

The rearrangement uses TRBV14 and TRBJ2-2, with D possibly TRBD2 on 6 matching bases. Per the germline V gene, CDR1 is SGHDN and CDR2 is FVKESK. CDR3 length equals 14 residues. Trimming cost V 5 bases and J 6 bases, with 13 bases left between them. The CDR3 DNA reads TGTGCCAGCAGCGCTTTGGAGGGCCCCGGGGAGCTGTTTTTT. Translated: CASSALEGPGELFF.

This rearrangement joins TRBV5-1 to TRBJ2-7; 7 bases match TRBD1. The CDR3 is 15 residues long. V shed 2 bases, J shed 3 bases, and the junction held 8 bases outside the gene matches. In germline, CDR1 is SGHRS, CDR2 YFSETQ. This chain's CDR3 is CASSFDRQGIYEQYF. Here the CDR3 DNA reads TGCGCCAGCAGCTTCGACCGACAGGGTATCTACGAGCAGTACTTC.

The CDR3 loop reads CASSPNQGTYGYTF. DNA of the CDR3: TGTGCCAGCAGCCCGAACCAGGGGACGTATGGCTACACCTTC. This sequence joins TRBV5-6 and TRBJ1-2, with a weak D call TRBD1 (6 bases). Germline V gene data show CDR1 as SGHDT and CDR2 as YYEEEE. CDR3 size: 14 residues. The V end was cut by 4 bases, the J end by 5 bases, with 15 bases between.